Reported below is one TCR beta chain. This clonotype was detected many times. Its antigen is not yet known. No base quality values were provided; no much bigger clone lies one nucleotide off. The sample belongs to a study of regulatory T cells in long-lasting Graves disease listed by TCRdb under 2021. About the full investigation: To count as having persistent Graves' disease, a patient had to have received antithyroid drug treatment for over 5 years with TSH receptor autoantibodies remaining persistently positive. Patients with persistent Graves' disease were compared with patients with newly diagnosed Graves' disease using TCR sequencing and RNA sequencing of peripheral blood. The study was registered as a clinical trial and conducted in China. TCR sequencing covered around 13 persistent and some 20 newly diagnosed Graves' disease patients, 33 samples in total. Antithyroid drugs had been taken for approximately 9.7 years on average by persistent Graves' disease patients in the clinical cohort.

Sample time point, as interpreted from the label and publication: persistent/refractory GD, antithyroid drugs over 5 years with positive TRAb. For both TCR sequencing and RNA sequencing, RNA was extracted from PBMCs using TRIzol. Graves' disease was diagnosed according to American Thyroid Association guidelines. Patients were recruited from an endocrinology department in Xi'an, China. Each patient gave about 9.1 milliliters of peripheral blood, collected in an EDTA anticoagulant tube. Ficoll Paque Plus density gradient separation was used to isolate PBMCs, and no additional T cell sorting was done. RNA quality was checked with an Agilent 2100 Bioanalyzer and agarose gel, and concentration with a NanoDrop 2000. Study-wide conclusions, independent of this receptor: A larger number of public clonotypes was shared among persistent patients (approximately 3,000) than among newly diagnosed patients (about 990). Compared with newly diagnosed patients, persistent Graves' disease patients had lower TCR Shannon entropy and fewer highly expanded clones, which suggests clonal expansion. Sequencing and analysis were limited to the TCR beta chain. Because the primary lesion, thyroid tissue, could not be accessed, the study looked at peripheral blood alone. The small sample size was acknowledged by the authors as a limitation that may reduce accuracy. TRBV28, TRBJ1-2 and TRBJ2-5 were preferentially used in persistent disease, while TRBV20-1 and TRBJ2-1 were favored in newly diagnosed disease.

CDR1 and CDR2, per the germline V gene, are SNHLY and FYNNEI. The CDR3 runs 16 residues from the cysteine to the phenylalanine. CDR3 DNA only is kept here, 48 bases in frame from base 1. Unmatched junction bases come to 10, with V trimmed by 6 bases and J by 1 base. Library prep was done by multiplex PCR. For sequencing, an Illumina HiSeq 4000 was employed. iRepertoire HTBI primers and Arm-PCR amplification of CDR3 regions were used to construct TCR beta libraries. Before sequencing, the PCR products underwent gel purification. The paper's processing steps were these. Gene usage analysis of CDR3 amino acid clonotypes relied on the 55 to 80 TRBV and 12 to 15 TRBJ segments identified across samples. Filtered high-quality paired reads were merged into contigs using COPE and FqMerger. BLAST was used to align contigs to IMGT TRBV, TRBD and TRBJ reference genes, and CDR3 was defined according to IMGT. Clonotypes above 0.1% frequency were classified as highly expanded clones. Repertoire diversity was measured by Shannon entropy, and V-J evenness by the Gini coefficient. Clonotypes shared by more than one individual were considered public. In-frame beta chains were kept once TCRdb had trimmed the public reads at Q25 with fastp and called clones with MiXCR. Every entry covers one CDR3 protein and lists the most common genes and DNA from its rows. Clone size and V and J calls follow TCRdb, not the original study. Counted in this sample were around 500,000 distinct CDR3 sequences; roughly 20% of them appeared once. The ten largest clones add up to 6.5% to 8% of the sample.

The source of this sequence is a female donor with Graves disease. The rearrangement joined TRBV2 to TRBJ1-1, with 8 bases aligning to TRBD1. Here the sequenced sample was peripheral blood mononuclear cells (PBMCs), taken when the disease was refractory, from a patient treated with antithyroid drugs. The DNA sequence follows: TGTGCCAGCAGGTCGGGACAGGTCGCCCGGAACACTGAAGCTTTCTTT. The translation is CASRSGQVARNTEAFF.